This T cell receptor (beta chain) was recorded in a study of T cell changes during pregnancy in multiple sclerosis. The V gene lost 5 bases and the J gene lost 10 bases, with 18 bases spanning the gap. Germline-derived CDR1 and CDR2 are SGHTA and FQGNSA. CDR3 length: 15 residues. Method: immunoSEQ multiplex PCR; TCRdb's copy keeps in-frame clones and lacks some. The sample lists 60,000 to 85,000 clones; roughly 94% were seen once. This specimen was peripheral blood, taken in the third trimester of pregnancy. The receptor was isolated from a female donor with multiple sclerosis, enrolled in a pregnancy study. The J gene is TRBJ1-6, the V gene TRBV7-2; D not resolved. CDR3 in amino acids: CASSPRTVGNSPLHF. The CDR3 DNA sequence: TGTGCCAGCAGCCCGAGGACTGTAGGGAACTCACCCCTCCACTTT.